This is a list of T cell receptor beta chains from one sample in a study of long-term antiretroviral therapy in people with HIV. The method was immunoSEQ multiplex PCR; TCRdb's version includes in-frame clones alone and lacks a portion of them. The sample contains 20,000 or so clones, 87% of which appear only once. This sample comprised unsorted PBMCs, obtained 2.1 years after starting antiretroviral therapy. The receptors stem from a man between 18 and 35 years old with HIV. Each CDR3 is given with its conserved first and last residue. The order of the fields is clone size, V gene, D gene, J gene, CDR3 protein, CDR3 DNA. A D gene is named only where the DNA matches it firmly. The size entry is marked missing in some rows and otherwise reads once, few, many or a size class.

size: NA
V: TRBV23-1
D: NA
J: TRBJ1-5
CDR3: CASSTVSNQPQHF
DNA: TGCGCCAGCAGTACGGTGAGCAATCAGCCCCAGCATTTT

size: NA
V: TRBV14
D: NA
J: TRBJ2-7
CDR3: CASSLGREQYF
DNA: TGTGCCAGCAGCCTTGGGAGGGAGCAGTACTTC

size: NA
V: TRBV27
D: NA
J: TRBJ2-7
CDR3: CASSQPGLDSYEQYF
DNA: TGTGCCAGCAGTCAGCCTGGGTTAGACTCCTACGAGCAGTACTTC

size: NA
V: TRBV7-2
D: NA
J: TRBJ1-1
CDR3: CASSQAGVTEAFF
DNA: TGTGCCAGCAGCCAGGCGGGCGTGACTGAAGCTTTCTTT

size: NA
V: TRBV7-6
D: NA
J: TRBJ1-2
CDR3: CASSLDWAGETEYYGYTF
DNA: TGTGCCAGCAGCTTAGACTGGGCAGGGGAAACAGAATACTATGGCTACACCTTC

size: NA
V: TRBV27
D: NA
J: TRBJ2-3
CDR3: CASSLGQGVDTQYF
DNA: TGTGCCAGCAGTTTGGGGCAGGGTGTAGATACGCAGTATTTT

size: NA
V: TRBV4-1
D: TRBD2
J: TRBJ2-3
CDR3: CASSQEKTSGSADTQYF
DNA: TGCGCCAGCAGCCAAGAGAAGACTAGCGGGAGTGCAGATACGCAGTATTTT

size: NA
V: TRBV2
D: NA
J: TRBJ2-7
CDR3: CASEYNFAYEQYF
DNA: TGTGCCAGCGAATATAACTTTGCCTACGAGCAGTACTTC

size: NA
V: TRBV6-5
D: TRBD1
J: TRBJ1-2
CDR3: CASKATGTRGYTF
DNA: TGTGCCAGCAAAGCGACAGGGACACGGGGCTACACCTTC

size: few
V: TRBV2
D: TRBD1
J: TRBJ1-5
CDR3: CARGGRDSNQPQHF
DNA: TGTGCCAGAGGGGGCAGGGATAGCAATCAGCCCCAGCATTTT

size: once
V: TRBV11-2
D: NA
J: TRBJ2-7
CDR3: CASSLGLTYEQYF
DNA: TGTGCCAGCAGCTTAGGCCTGACCTACGAGCAGTACTTC

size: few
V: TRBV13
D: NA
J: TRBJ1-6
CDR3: CASSGTKDRSPLHF
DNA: TGTGCCAGCAGCGGGACAAAGGACCGTTCACCCCTCCACTTT

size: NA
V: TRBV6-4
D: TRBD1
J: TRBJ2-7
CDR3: CASSDVQGGEQYF
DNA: TGTGCCAGCAGTGACGTACAGGGGGGCGAGCAGTACTTC

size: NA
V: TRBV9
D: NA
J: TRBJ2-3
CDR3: CASSGGDTQYF
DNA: TGTGCCAGCAGTGGGGGGGATACGCAGTATTTT

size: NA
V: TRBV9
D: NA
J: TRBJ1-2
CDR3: CASSLTRNYGYTF
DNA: TGTGCCAGCAGCCTTACACGGAACTATGGCTACACCTTC

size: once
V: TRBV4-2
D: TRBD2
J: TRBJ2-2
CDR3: CASSQEGIAGGPRTGELFF
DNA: TGTGCCAGCAGCCAAGAAGGAATAGCGGGGGGGCCTCGGACCGGGGAGCTGTTTTTT

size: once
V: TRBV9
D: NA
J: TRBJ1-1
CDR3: CASSVGNPNTEAFF
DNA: TGTGCCAGCAGCGTAGGTAACCCGAACACTGAAGCTTTCTTT

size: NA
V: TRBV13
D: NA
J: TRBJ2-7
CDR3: CASNKRQVNYEQYF
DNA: TGTGCCAGCAATAAGAGACAGGTTAACTACGAGCAGTACTTC

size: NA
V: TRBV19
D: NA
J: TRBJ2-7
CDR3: CASSILGAADYEQYF
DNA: TGTGCCAGTAGTATTCTTGGGGCCGCCGACTACGAGCAGTACTTC

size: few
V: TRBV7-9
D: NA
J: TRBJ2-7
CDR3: CASSSYLGEAEQYF
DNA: TGTGCCAGCAGCTCTTACCTGGGTGAGGCCGAGCAGTACTTC

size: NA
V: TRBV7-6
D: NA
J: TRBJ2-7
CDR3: CASSLDGLEQYF
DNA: TGTGCCAGCAGCTTAGATGGTCTCGAGCAGTACTTC

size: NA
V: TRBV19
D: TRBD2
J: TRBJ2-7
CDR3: CASGLAYEQYF
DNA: TGTGCCAGTGGACTAGCTTACGAGCAGTACTTC

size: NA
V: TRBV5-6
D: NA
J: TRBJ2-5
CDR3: CASSLEGTYGQYF
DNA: TGTGCCAGCAGCTTGGAGGGGACCTATGGCCAGTACTTC

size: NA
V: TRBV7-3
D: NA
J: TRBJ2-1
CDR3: CASSLTGADVSYNEQFF
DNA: TGTGCCAGCAGCTTAACGGGGGCGGACGTATCCTACAATGAGCAGTTCTTC

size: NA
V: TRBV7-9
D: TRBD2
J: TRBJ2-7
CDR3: CASSPIGGEQYF
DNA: TGTGCCAGCAGCCCAATCGGGGGGGAGCAGTACTTC

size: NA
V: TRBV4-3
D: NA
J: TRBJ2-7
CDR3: CASSQEWGYEQYF
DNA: TGCGCCAGCAGCCAAGAATGGGGTTACGAGCAGTACTTC

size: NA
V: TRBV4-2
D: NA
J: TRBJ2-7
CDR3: CASSQEVFLDEQYF
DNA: TGTGCCAGCAGCCAAGAGGTCTTCTTGGACGAGCAGTACTTC

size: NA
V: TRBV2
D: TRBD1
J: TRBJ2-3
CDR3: CASSPGGGTGAQYF
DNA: TGTGCCAGCAGTCCGGGGGGCGGGACAGGGGCGCAGTATTTT

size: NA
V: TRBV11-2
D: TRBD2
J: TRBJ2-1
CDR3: CASSLVRLAGINEQFF
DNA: TGTGCCAGCAGCTTAGTAAGACTAGCGGGCATAAATGAGCAGTTCTTC

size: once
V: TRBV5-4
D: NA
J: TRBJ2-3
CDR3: CASSRPNSAGFTDTQYF
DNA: TGTGCCAGCAGCCGACCTAACAGCGCTGGCTTCACAGATACGCAGTATTTT

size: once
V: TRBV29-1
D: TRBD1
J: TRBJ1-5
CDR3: CSVGETGVQPQHF
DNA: TGCAGCGTTGGAGAAACAGGGGTTCAGCCCCAGCATTTT

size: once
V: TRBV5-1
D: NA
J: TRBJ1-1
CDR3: CASSWAVGTEAFF
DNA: TGCGCCAGCAGCTGGGCCGTAGGCACTGAAGCTTTCTTT

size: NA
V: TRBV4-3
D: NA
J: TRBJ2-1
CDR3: CASSQDRGMVGPYNEQFF
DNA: TGCGCCAGCAGCCAAGATCGGGGGATGGTGGGGCCCTACAATGAGCAGTTCTTC

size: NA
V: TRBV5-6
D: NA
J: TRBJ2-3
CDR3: CASSSVASTDTQYF
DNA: TGTGCCAGCAGCTCCGTAGCAAGCACAGATACGCAGTATTTT

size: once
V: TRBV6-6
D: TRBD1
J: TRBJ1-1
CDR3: CASTIQGGNTEAFF
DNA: TGTGCCAGCACCATACAGGGGGGGAACACTGAAGCTTTCTTT

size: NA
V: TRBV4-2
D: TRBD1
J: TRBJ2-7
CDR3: CASSQAVTGAKNEQYF
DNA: TGTGCCAGCAGCCAAGCTGTGACAGGGGCGAAGAACGAGCAGTACTTC

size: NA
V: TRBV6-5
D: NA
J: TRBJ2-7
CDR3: CASSYIETTYEQYF
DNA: TGTGCCAGCAGTTACATTGAGACTACCTACGAGCAGTACTTC

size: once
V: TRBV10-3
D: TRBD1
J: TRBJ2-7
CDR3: CAINGQGAYEQYF
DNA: TGTGCCATCAATGGACAGGGGGCTTACGAGCAGTACTTC

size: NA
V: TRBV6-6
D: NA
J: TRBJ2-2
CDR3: CASSYRVVGELFF
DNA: TGTGCCAGCAGTTACAGGGTGGTCGGGGAGCTGTTTTTT

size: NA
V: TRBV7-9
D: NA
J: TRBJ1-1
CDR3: CASSHPDGTGNTEAFF
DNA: TGTGCCAGCAGCCACCCGGACGGAACCGGGAACACTGAAGCTTTCTTT

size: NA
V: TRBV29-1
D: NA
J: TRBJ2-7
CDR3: CSVAVNYEQYF
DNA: TGCAGCGTTGCAGTTAACTACGAGCAGTACTTC

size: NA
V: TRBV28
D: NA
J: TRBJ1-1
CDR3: CASKGGTEAFF
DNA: TGTGCCAGCAAGGGCGGCACTGAAGCTTTCTTT

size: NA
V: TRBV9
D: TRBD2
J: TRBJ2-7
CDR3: CASSGERIPRGQLAGVYEQYF
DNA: TGTGCCAGCAGCGGGGAGAGGATCCCTCGGGGGCAACTAGCGGGAGTATACGAGCAGTACTTC

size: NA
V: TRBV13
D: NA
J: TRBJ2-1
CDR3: CASSQPLEGRNEQFF
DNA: TGTGCCAGCAGCCAACCTCTCGAGGGCCGGAATGAGCAGTTCTTC

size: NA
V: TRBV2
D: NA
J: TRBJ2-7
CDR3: CASSGTLLNEQYF
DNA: TGTGCCAGCTCCGGGACTCTCCTCAACGAGCAGTACTTC

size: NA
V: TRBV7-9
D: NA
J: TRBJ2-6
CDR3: CASEDSGANVLTF
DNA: TGTGCCAGCGAAGACTCTGGGGCCAACGTCCTGACTTTC

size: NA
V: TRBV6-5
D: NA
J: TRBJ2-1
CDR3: CASSYARNNEQFF
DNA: TGTGCCAGCAGTTACGCCCGGAACAATGAGCAGTTCTTC

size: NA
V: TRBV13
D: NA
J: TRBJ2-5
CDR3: CASRGRRETQYF
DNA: TGTGCCAGCCGAGGCCGGCGGGAGACCCAGTACTTC

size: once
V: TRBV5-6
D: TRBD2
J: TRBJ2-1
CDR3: CASSLGGSSYNEQFF
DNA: TGTGCCAGCAGCTTGGGCGGGAGCTCCTACAATGAGCAGTTCTTC

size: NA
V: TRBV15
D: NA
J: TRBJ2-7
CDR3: CATSRDLGDSYEQYF
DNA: TGTGCCACCAGCAGAGATTTAGGCGACTCCTACGAGCAGTACTTC

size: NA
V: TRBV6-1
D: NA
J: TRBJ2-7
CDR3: CASSDQPRATYEQYF
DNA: TGTGCCAGCAGTGATCAACCTCGAGCCACCTACGAGCAGTACTTC

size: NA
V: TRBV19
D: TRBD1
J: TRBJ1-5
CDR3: CASSIGQGRTQPQHF
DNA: TGTGCCAGTAGTATTGGACAGGGACGTACTCAGCCCCAGCATTTT

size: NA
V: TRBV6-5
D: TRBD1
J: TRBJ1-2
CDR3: CASSPPGQEDGYTF
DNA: TGTGCCAGCAGCCCACCGGGACAGGAAGATGGCTACACCTTC

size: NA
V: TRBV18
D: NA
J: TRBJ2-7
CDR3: CASSPLPGAQDYEQYF
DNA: TGTGCCAGCTCACCATTGCCAGGGGCCCAGGACTACGAGCAGTACTTC

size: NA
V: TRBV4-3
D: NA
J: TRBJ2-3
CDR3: CASSSHPGSASTDTQYF
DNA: TGCGCCAGCAGCTCCCACCCGGGTAGCGCTAGCACAGATACGCAGTATTTT

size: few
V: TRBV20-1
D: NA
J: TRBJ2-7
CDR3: CSATRGEQYF
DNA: TGCAGTGCTACAAGGGGCGAGCAGTACTTC

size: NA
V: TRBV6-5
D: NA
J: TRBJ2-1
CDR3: CASSYGQAHEQFF
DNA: TGTGCCAGCAGTTACGGGCAGGCACATGAGCAGTTCTTC

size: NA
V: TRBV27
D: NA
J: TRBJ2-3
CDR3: CASIQRAGWEDTQYF
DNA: TGTGCCAGCATCCAGCGAGCAGGTTGGGAAGATACGCAGTATTTT

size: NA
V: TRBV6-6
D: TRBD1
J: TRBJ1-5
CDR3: CACQQGYSNQPQHF
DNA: TGTGCCTGTCAACAGGGGTATAGCAATCAGCCCCAGCATTTT